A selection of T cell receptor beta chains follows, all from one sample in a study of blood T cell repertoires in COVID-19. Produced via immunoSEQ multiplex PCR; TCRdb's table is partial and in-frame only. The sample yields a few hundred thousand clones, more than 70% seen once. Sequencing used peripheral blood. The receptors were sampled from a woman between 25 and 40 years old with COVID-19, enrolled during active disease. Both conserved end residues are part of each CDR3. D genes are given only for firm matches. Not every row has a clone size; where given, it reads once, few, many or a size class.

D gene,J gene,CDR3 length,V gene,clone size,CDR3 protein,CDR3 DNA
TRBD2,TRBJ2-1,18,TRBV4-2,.,CASSRRTSGSSSYNEQFF,TGTGCCAGCAGCAGAAGGACTAGCGGGAGTAGCTCCTACAATGAGCAGTTCTTC
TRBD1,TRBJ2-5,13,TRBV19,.,CASRDRNSPAQYF,TGTGCCAGTCGGGACAGAAATTCGCCGGCCCAGTACTTC
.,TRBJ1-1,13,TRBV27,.,CASSLAGHTEAFF,TGTGCCAGCAGTTTGGCGGGCCATACTGAAGCTTTCTTT
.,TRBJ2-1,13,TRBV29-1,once,CSVRGGDYNEQFF,TGCAGCGTGAGGGGGGGGGACTACAATGAGCAGTTCTTC
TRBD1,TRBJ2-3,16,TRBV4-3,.,CASSQVGTGFTDTQYF,TGCGCCAGCAGCCAAGTCGGGACAGGGTTCACAGATACGCAGTATTTT
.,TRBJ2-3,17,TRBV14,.,CASSQRGAGRSTDTQYF,TGTGCCAGCAGCCAACGGGGTGCGGGAAGAAGCACAGATACGCAGTATTTT
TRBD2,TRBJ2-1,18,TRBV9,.,CASSGTGTSGGVFDEQFF,TGTGCCAGCAGCGGAACCGGGACTAGCGGGGGAGTCTTCGATGAGCAGTTCTTC
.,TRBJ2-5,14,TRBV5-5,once,CASSLVQLRETQYF,TGTGCCAGCAGCTTGGTCCAGCTCAGGGAGACCCAGTACTTC
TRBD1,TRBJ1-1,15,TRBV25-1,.,CASSERGQPNTEAFF,TGTGCCAGCAGTGAACGGGGACAGCCGAACACTGAAGCTTTCTTT
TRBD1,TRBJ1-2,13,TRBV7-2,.,CASSLETGAGYTF,TGTGCCAGCAGCTTAGAGACAGGGGCTGGCTACACCTTC
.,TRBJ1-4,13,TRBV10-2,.,CASRDPEDEKLFF,TGCGCCAGCAGGGACCCGGAGGATGAAAAACTGTTTTTT
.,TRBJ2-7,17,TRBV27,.,CASSLVGWGQGNYEQYF,TGTGCCAGCAGTTTGGTTGGTTGGGGGCAGGGTAATTACGAGCAGTACTTC
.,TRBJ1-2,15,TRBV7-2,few,CASSLEVGGNYGYTF,TGTGCCAGCAGCTTAGAAGTGGGAGGGAACTATGGCTACACCTTC
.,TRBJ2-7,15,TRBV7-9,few,CASSPGYGSDYEQYF,TGTGCCAGCAGCCCAGGGTACGGGTCCGACTACGAGCAGTACTTC
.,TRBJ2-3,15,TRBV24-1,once,CATSRSGMGTDTQYF,TGTGCCACCAGTAGGTCGGGGATGGGCACAGATACGCAGTATTTT
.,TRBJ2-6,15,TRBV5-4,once,CASSPDSSGANVLTF,TGTGCCAGCAGCCCCGATAGCTCTGGGGCCAACGTCCTGACTTTC
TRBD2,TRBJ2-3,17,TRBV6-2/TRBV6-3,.,CASSYSGLAGVSDTQYF,TGTGCCAGCAGTTACTCCGGACTAGCGGGAGTCTCAGATACGCAGTATTTT
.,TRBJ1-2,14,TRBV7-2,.,CASSFGQGAYGYTF,TGTGCCAGCAGCTTTGGGCAGGGTGCCTATGGCTACACCTTC
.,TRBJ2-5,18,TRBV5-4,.,CASSSQDSWGGSQETQYF,TGTGCCAGCAGCTCTCAAGACAGTTGGGGCGGCTCACAAGAGACCCAGTACTTC
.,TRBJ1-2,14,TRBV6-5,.,CASSYTGGSYGYTF,TGTGCCAGCAGTTATACAGGAGGGTCCTATGGCTACACCTTC
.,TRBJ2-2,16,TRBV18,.,CASSPNGLSNTGELFF,TGTGCCAGCTCACCAAATGGGCTCTCGAACACCGGGGAGCTGTTTTTT
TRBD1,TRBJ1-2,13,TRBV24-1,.,CATRGQGADGYTF,TGTGCCACCAGGGGACAGGGGGCGGATGGCTACACCTTC
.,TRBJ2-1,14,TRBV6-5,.,CASSIAEGYNEQFF,TGTGCCAGCAGTATTGCGGAGGGGTACAATGAGCAGTTCTTC
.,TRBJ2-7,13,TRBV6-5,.,CASSTLQGYEQYF,TGTGCCAGCAGCACCCTACAGGGCTACGAGCAGTACTTC
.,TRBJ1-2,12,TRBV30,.,CAWSKPSGGYTF,TGTGCCTGGAGTAAACCCTCAGGAGGCTACACCTTC
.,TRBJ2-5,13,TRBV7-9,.,CASSLPQKETQYF,TGTGCCAGCAGCTTACCTCAGAAAGAGACCCAGTACTTC
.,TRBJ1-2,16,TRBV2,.,CASTNPITGKNYGYTF,TGTGCCAGCACTAACCCCATTACAGGGAAAAACTATGGCTACACCTTC
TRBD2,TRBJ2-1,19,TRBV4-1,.,CASSQDGLFRAGVDNEQFF,TGCGCCAGCAGCCAAGATGGTCTCTTTAGGGCGGGAGTCGACAATGAGCAGTTCTTC
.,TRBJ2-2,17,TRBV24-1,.,CATSDFLGAQATGELFF,TGTGCCACCAGTGATTTCTTGGGGGCGCAGGCCACCGGGGAGCTGTTTTTT
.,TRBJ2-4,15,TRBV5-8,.,CASSRDILAKNIQYF,TGTGCCAGCAGCCGGGACATCTTAGCCAAAAACATTCAGTACTTC
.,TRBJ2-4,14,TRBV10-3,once,CAISDRGAVDIQYF,TGTGCCATCAGTGATCGGGGGGCCGTGGACATTCAGTACTTC
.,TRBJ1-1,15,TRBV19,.,CASSSDGTPNTEAFF,TGTGCCAGTAGTTCGGACGGGACACCGAACACTGAAGCTTTCTTT
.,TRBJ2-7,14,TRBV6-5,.,CASSYDGQSYEQYF,TGTGCCAGCAGTTACGATGGACAGTCCTACGAGCAGTACTTC
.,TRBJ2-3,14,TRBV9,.,CASSPPDPGGTQYF,TGTGCCAGCAGCCCTCCCGACCCCGGGGGAACGCAGTATTTT
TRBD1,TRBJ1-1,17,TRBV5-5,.,CASSLFIWTGGNTEAFF,TGTGCCAGCAGCTTGTTTATCTGGACAGGGGGGAACACTGAAGCTTTCTTT
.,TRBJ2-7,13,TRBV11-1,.,CASSLQAHYEQYF,TGTGCCAGCAGCTTACAGGCCCACTACGAGCAGTACTTC
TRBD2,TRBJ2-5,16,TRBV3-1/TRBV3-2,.,CASSQGTSGSQETQYF,TGTGCCAGCAGCCAAGGCACTAGCGGGTCACAAGAGACCCAGTACTTC
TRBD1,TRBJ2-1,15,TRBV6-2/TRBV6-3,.,CASSPDRGWYNEQFF,TGTGCCAGCAGTCCCGACAGGGGGTGGTACAATGAGCAGTTCTTC
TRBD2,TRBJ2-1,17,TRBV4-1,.,CASSQDGGVSSYNEQFF,TGCGCCAGCAGCCAGGACGGGGGGGTCAGCTCCTACAATGAGCAGTTCTTC
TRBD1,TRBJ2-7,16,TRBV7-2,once,CASSLRGTGGLYEQYF,TGTGCCAGCAGCTTAAGGGGGACAGGGGGCTTGTACGAGCAGTACTTC
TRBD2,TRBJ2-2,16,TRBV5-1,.,CASSLSSGGATGELFF,TGCGCCAGCAGCTTGAGTAGCGGGGGCGCCACCGGGGAGCTGTTTTTT
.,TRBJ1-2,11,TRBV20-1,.,CSARLGVDYTF,TGCAGTGCTAGGCTCGGGGTGGACTACACCTTC
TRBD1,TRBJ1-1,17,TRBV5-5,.,CASSLLPGQGKNTEAFF,TGTGCCAGCAGCTTGCTTCCGGGACAGGGAAAAAACACTGAAGCTTTCTTT
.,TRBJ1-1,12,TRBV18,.,CASSTGNTEAFF,TGTGCCAGCTCGACAGGCAACACTGAAGCTTTCTTT
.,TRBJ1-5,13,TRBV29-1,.,CSVRAGSNQPQHF,TGCAGCGTTAGAGCAGGCAGCAATCAGCCCCAGCATTTT
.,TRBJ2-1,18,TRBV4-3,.,CASSQDWGGGRAYNEQFF,TGCGCCAGCAGCCAAGATTGGGGGGGCGGGAGAGCCTACAATGAGCAGTTCTTC
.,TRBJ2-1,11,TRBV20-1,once,CSATNNAEQFF,TGCAGTGCTACCAACAACGCCGAGCAGTTCTTC
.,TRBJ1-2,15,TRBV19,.,CASSIGRDPGYGYTF,TGTGCCAGTAGTATAGGCCGGGATCCGGGCTATGGCTACACCTTC
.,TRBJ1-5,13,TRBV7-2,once,CASSSDSNQPQHF,TGTGCCAGCAGCTCCGACAGTAATCAGCCCCAGCATTTT
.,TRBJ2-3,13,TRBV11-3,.,CASSLLEDDTQYF,TGTGCCAGCAGCTTGTTGGAGGACGATACGCAGTATTTT
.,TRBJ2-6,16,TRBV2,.,CASRTPKPSGANVLTF,TGTGCCAGCAGGACACCAAAACCGTCTGGGGCCAACGTCCTGACTTTC
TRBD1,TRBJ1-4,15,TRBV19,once,CATRPGQLSGEKLFF,TGTGCCACTAGACCGGGACAGTTAAGTGGTGAAAAACTGTTTTTT
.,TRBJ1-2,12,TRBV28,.,CASSLQDYGYTF,TGTGCCAGCAGTTTACAGGACTATGGCTACACCTTC
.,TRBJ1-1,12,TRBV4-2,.,CASSQDNTEAFF,TGTGCCAGCAGCCAAGACAATACTGAAGCTTTCTTT
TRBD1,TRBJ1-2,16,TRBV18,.,CASSPQTGVSNYGYTF,TGTGCCAGCTCACCACAGACAGGGGTCTCCAACTATGGCTACACCTTC
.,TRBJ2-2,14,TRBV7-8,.,CASSLLANTGELFF,TGTGCCAGCAGCTTACTAGCCAACACCGGGGAGCTGTTTTTT
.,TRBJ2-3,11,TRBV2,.,CASQVADTQYF,TGTGCCAGCCAGGTTGCAGATACGCAGTATTTT
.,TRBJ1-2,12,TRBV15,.,CATSRGAYGYTF,TGTGCCACCAGCAGAGGAGCTTATGGCTACACCTTC
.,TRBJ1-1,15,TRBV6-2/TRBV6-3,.,CASSPLSDGNTEAFF,TGTGCCAGCAGCCCCCTCAGCGACGGGAACACTGAAGCTTTCTTT